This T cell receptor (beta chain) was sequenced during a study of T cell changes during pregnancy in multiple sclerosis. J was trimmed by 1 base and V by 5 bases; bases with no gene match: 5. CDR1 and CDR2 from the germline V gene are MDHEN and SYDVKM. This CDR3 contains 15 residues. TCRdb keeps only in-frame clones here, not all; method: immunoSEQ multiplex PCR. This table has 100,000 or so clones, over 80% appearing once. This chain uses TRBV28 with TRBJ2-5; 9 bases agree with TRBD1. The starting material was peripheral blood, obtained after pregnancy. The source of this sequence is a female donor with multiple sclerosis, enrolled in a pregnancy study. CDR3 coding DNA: TGTGCCAGCAGTCCTGGGACAGGGTTCCAAGAGACCCAGTACTTC. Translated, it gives CASSPGTGFQETQYF.